A selection of T cell receptor beta chains follows, all from one sample in a study of control samples from healthy donors and cancer patients. The data were produced by immunoSEQ multiplex PCR, yet TCRdb's version contains in-frame clones alone and is incomplete. The sample holds about 61,000 clones, roughly 90% seen once. The material sequenced was PBMCs. These receptors all stem from a man in his sixties with colorectal cancer. CDR3s include the opening cysteine and the closing phenylalanine or tryptophan. D genes are given only for firm matches. Only part of the rows carry a size: once, few, many, or a class if the clone is expanded.

CAWSVRGVVETQYF,TGTGCCTGGAGTGTTCGGGGGGTTGTGGAGACCCAGTACTTC,TRBV30,TRBJ2-5,.,TRBD2
CASSRMTTMLNTEAFF,TGTGCCAGCAGTCGAATGACTACAATGTTGAACACTGAAGCTTTCTTT,TRBV6-6,TRBJ1-1,few,.
CASSHKYRDSNSGNTIYF,TGCGCCAGCAGCCACAAGTACAGGGACTCCAACTCTGGAAACACCATATATTTT,TRBV4-1,TRBJ1-3,.,.
CASSFRGPPPSGANVLTF,TGTGCCAGCAGCTTCAGGGGGCCTCCCCCCTCTGGGGCCAACGTCCTGACTTTC,TRBV5-7,TRBJ2-6,.,TRBD1
CASRGTGSSPLHF,TGTGCCAGCAGGGGGACAGGGTCTTCACCCCTCCACTTT,TRBV6-4,TRBJ1-6,.,TRBD1
CASSGTRQEGSGANVLTF,TGTGCCAGCAGCGGGACTCGACAGGAAGGCTCTGGGGCCAACGTCCTGACTTTC,TRBV9,TRBJ2-6,.,.
CASSLTGGGEGGYTF,TGTGCCAGCAGCCTAACAGGGGGAGGAGAAGGTGGCTACACCTTC,TRBV11-2,TRBJ1-2,.,TRBD1
CASSERQGLNQPQHF,TGTGCCAGCAGTGAAAGACAGGGCCTCAATCAGCCCCAGCATTTT,TRBV2,TRBJ1-5,.,TRBD1
CASSLAPSGADTQYF,TGTGCCAGCAGCTTAGCCCCCTCCGGGGCAGATACGCAGTATTTT,TRBV7-2,TRBJ2-3,.,.
CASSASYEQYF,TGTGCCAGCAGCGCCTCCTACGAGCAGTACTTC,TRBV11-2,TRBJ2-7,.,.
CASSLVVGVSSYEQYF,TGTGCCAGCAGCTTAGTGGTCGGGGTGAGCTCCTACGAGCAGTACTTC,TRBV7-9,TRBJ2-7,.,.
CASSYRQGPSPQYF,TGTGCCAGCAGTTACCGGCAGGGACCCTCACCGCAGTATTTT,TRBV6-5,TRBJ2-3,.,.
CAISESSRENEKLFF,TGTGCCATCAGTGAGTCGTCCAGGGAAAATGAAAAACTGTTTTTT,TRBV10-3,TRBJ1-4,.,.
CASSPERNSPLHF,TGTGCCAGCTCACCAGAGAGAAATTCACCCCTCCACTTT,TRBV18,TRBJ1-6,.,.
CASLSRRASPREQYF,TGTGCCAGCCTATCTCGGCGAGCTAGCCCTCGCGAGCAGTACTTC,TRBV6-5,TRBJ2-7,.,.
CASSHKRGQDIQYF,TGTGCCAGCAGCCACAAGCGGGGGCAGGACATTCAGTACTTC,TRBV6-2/TRBV6-3,TRBJ2-4,.,TRBD2
CASSRTVAETQYF,TGTGCCAGCAGTCGGACAGTTGCAGAGACCCAGTACTTC,TRBV28,TRBJ2-5,.,.
CASSLQESYGYTF,TGTGCCAGCAGTTTACAGGAGTCCTATGGCTACACCTTC,TRBV6-5,TRBJ1-2,.,.
CASSQDGSSIWDGYTF,TGTGCCAGCAGCCAAGACGGGTCTTCGATTTGGGATGGCTACACCTTC,TRBV4-2,TRBJ1-2,.,.
CASSSGTVGFEQYF,TGTGCCAGCAGCTCCGGGACAGTAGGGTTCGAGCAGTACTTC,TRBV7-9,TRBJ2-7,.,TRBD1
CAWSGTYSNQPQHF,TGTGCCTGGAGTGGGACTTATAGCAATCAGCCCCAGCATTTT,TRBV30,TRBJ1-5,.,.
CASSQVGYNEQFF,TGTGCCAGCAGCCAAGTAGGGTACAATGAGCAGTTCTTC,TRBV14,TRBJ2-1,.,.
CASRSLLGSEFF,TGTGCCAGCAGGTCCCTACTAGGTAGTGAGTTCTTC,TRBV6-5,TRBJ2-1,once,.
CASSPRAANRDGYTF,TGTGCCAGCAGCCCTAGGGCGGCCAACAGGGACGGCTACACCTTC,TRBV7-9,TRBJ1-2,.,.
CASSVIASGTDTQYF,TGTGCCAGCAGCGTGATAGCCAGCGGCACAGATACGCAGTATTTT,TRBV9,TRBJ2-3,.,.
CASSHTSTFPYEQYF,TGTGCCAGCAGCCACACTAGTACTTTTCCCTACGAGCAGTACTTC,TRBV6-2/TRBV6-3,TRBJ2-7,.,.
CACAGTANTEAFF,TGTGCCTGTGCCGGGACGGCGAACACTGAAGCTTTCTTT,TRBV30,TRBJ1-1,.,.
CASSEGPDYEQYF,TGTGCCAGCAGTGAGGGACCAGACTACGAGCAGTACTTC,TRBV2,TRBJ2-7,once,.
CASSSLPPGLAGVDTQYF,TGTGCCAGCAGTTCCCTTCCACCGGGACTAGCGGGAGTGGATACGCAGTATTTT,TRBV27,TRBJ2-3,.,TRBD2
CASNLQGQRSYNEQFF,TGTGCCAGCAACCTACAGGGCCAGAGATCCTACAATGAGCAGTTCTTC,TRBV5-6,TRBJ2-1,.,.
CASSLSGGYTF,TGTGCCAGCTCACTGTCTGGTGGCTACACCTTC,TRBV18,TRBJ1-2,.,.
CSASGAGGLFF,TGCAGTGCTAGTGGGGCGGGGGGTCTGTTCTTC,TRBV20-1,TRBJ2-1,.,TRBD2
CASSLRQGTDTQYF,TGTGCCAGCAGCCTCCGACAGGGCACAGATACGCAGTATTTT,TRBV3-1/TRBV3-2,TRBJ2-3,once,.
CSAGGETQYF,TGCAGCGCGGGGGGGGAGACCCAGTACTTC,TRBV29-1,TRBJ2-5,.,TRBD2
CASSFKGRGTQYF,TGTGCCAGCAGCTTCAAGGGGAGGGGGACCCAGTACTTC,TRBV11-2,TRBJ2-5,few,TRBD2
CASSSVGGANEQFF,TGTGCCAGCAGCTCGGTTGGGGGGGCCAATGAGCAGTTCTTC,TRBV11-2,TRBJ2-1,.,.
CASSQDRTGGRHGELFF,TGCGCCAGCAGCCAAGACAGGACAGGGGGCCGCCACGGGGAGCTGTTTTTT,TRBV4-1,TRBJ2-2,.,TRBD1
CASENRGAQPQHF,TGTGCCAGCGAAAACAGGGGCGCTCAGCCCCAGCATTTT,TRBV6-5,TRBJ1-5,.,TRBD1
CASSYRGLNGYTF,TGTGCCAGCAGCTACAGGGGGCTCAATGGCTACACCTTC,TRBV27,TRBJ1-2,.,TRBD1
CASSVGPTGLANEKLFF,TGTGCCAGCAGCGTAGGTCCTACAGGGTTAGCTAATGAAAAACTGTTTTTT,TRBV9,TRBJ1-4,.,.
CASSFRLAHTGELFF,TGTGCCAGCAGTTTTCGGCTAGCACACACCGGGGAGCTGTTTTTT,TRBV28,TRBJ2-2,.,.
CASSVGEGGNQPQHF,TGTGCCAGCAGCGTAGGAGAGGGGGGCAATCAGCCCCAGCATTTT,TRBV9,TRBJ1-5,.,.
CASSYVAGVYEQYF,TGTGCCAGCAGTTACGTAGCGGGGGTGTACGAGCAGTACTTC,TRBV6-2/TRBV6-3,TRBJ2-7,.,TRBD2
CASSRTSGGSIGETQYF,TGCGCCAGCAGCCGGACTAGCGGGGGGTCCATTGGGGAGACCCAGTACTTC,TRBV4-1,TRBJ2-5,.,TRBD2
CASSGQGDGYTF,TGTGCCAGTAGCGGACAGGGGGATGGCTACACCTTC,TRBV19,TRBJ1-2,.,TRBD1
CASSPPLGGRPSYNEQFF,TGTGCCAGCTCACCACCGTTGGGCGGGAGACCCTCCTACAATGAGCAGTTCTTC,TRBV18,TRBJ2-1,.,TRBD2
CASSLGGGGKTQYF,TGTGCCAGCAGCTTAGGAGGGGGCGGGAAGACCCAGTACTTC,TRBV7-2,TRBJ2-5,.,.
CASSQDQGGQYTEAFF,TGCGCCAGCAGCCAAGATCAGGGGGGGCAGTACACTGAAGCTTTCTTT,TRBV4-3,TRBJ1-1,.,TRBD1
CASSRGLAGTDTQYF,TGTGCCAGTAGTAGGGGACTAGCGGGGACAGATACGCAGTATTTT,TRBV19,TRBJ2-3,.,TRBD2
CASSQGQDLANYGYTF,TGCGCCAGCAGCCAAGGACAGGACCTCGCTAACTATGGCTACACCTTC,TRBV4-1,TRBJ1-2,.,.
CAWSVGSGRSEQYF,TGTGCCTGGAGTGTGGGTAGCGGACGCAGCGAGCAGTACTTC,TRBV30,TRBJ2-7,.,.
CASSLGTANTEAFF,TGTGCCAGCAGCTTAGGGACAGCGAACACTGAAGCTTTCTTT,TRBV7-6,TRBJ1-1,.,.
CASSVNRRGNTIYF,TGTGCCAGCAGTGTCAATCGAAGAGGAAACACCATATATTTT,TRBV6-2/TRBV6-3,TRBJ1-3,.,.
CASSPGTGHKETQYF,TGCGCCAGCAGCCCTGGGACAGGGCATAAAGAGACCCAGTACTTC,TRBV5-1,TRBJ2-5,.,TRBD1